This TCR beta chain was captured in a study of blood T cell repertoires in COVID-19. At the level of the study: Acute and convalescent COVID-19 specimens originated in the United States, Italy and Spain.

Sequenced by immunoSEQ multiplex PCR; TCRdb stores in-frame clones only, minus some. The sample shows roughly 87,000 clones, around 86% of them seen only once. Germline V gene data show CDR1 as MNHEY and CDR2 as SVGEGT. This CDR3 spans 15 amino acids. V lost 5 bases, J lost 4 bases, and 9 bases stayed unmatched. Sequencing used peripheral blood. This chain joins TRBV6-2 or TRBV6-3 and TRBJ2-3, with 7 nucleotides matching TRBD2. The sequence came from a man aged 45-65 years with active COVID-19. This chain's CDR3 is CASSQTSLMADTQYF. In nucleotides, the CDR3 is TGTGCCAGCAGTCAGACTAGCCTCATGGCAGATACGCAGTATTTT.